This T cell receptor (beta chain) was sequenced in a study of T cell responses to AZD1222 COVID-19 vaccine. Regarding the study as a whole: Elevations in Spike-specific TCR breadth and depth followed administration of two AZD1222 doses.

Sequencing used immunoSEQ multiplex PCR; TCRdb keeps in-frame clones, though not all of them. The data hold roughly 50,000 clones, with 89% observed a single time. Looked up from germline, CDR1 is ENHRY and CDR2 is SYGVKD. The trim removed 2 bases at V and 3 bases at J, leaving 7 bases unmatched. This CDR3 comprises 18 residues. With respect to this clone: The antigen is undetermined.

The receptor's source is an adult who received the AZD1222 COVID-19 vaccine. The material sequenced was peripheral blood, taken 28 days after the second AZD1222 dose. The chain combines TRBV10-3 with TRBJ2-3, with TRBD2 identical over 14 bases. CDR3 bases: TGTGCCATCAGTGAGACTGGGACTAGCGGGAGTTGGACAGATACGCAGTATTTT. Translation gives CAISETGTSGSWTDTQYF.